The 17 T cell receptor beta chains presented below share a single source sample, sequenced in a study of T cell responses to AZD1222 COVID-19 vaccine. Profiled with immunoSEQ multiplex PCR; TCRdb holds only in-frame clones, not every one. Altogether about 140,000 clones are present, around 93% being singletons, with the ten largest covering 3.5% to 4.5%. The sample in question was peripheral blood, obtained 28 days after the second AZD1222 dose. All receptors derive from an adult who received the AZD1222 COVID-19 vaccine.

The genes are TRBV9 and TRBJ1-3, with 7 bases aligning to TRBD1. CDR3 length equals 15 residues. CDR1 and CDR2 (germline): SGDLS, YYNGEE. V lost 0 bases, J lost 2 bases, and 2 bases stayed unmatched. This chain's CDR3 is CASSVGTGAGNTIYF. The CDR3 coding sequence is TGTGCCAGCAGCGTAGGCACAGGGGCTGGAAACACCATATATTTT.

Here the CDR3 DNA reads TGTGCCAGCAGCCCCTTAGAGGGGAACACTGAAGCTTTCTTT. This gives the protein CASSPLEGNTEAFF. The chain couples TRBV3-1 (or the pseudogene TRBV3-2) to TRBJ1-1; D gene uncertain. Germline CDR1 reads LGHDT; CDR2 reads YNNKEL (reference sequence). Trimming took 4 bases from V and 1 from J, leaving 10 bases between them. The CDR3 extends over 14 amino acids.

The chain carries TRBV4-1 and TRBJ2-7; 11 nucleotides align to TRBD2. Trimming at V came to 2 bases and at J to 4 bases, leaving 4 bases not matched to a gene. The CDR3 runs to 15 residues. Germline-derived CDR1 and CDR2 are MGHRA and YSYEKL. CDR3 sequence reads: CASSQIAGGPYEQYF. CDR3 DNA: TGCGCCAGCAGCCAAATAGCGGGAGGGCCTTACGAGCAGTACTTC.

The chain is built from TRBV5-6 and TRBJ1-1; weak D call: TRBD1 (6 bases). Germline CDR1 is SGHDT and CDR2 is YYEEEE. The CDR3 contains 13 residues. Deletions cut 4 bases from V and 0 bases from J, with 7 bases between. CDR3 residues: CASSPGVNTEAFF. In nucleotides, the CDR3 is TGTGCCAGCAGCCCAGGGGTGAACACTGAAGCTTTCTTT. Full variable domain (remainder filled in from reference TRBV5-6 and TRBJ1-1): DAGVTQSPTHLIKTRGQQVTLRCSPKSGHDTVSWYQQALGQGPQFIFQYYEEEERQRGNFPDRFSGHQFPNYSSELNVNALLLGDSALYLCASSPGVNTEAFFGQGTRLTVV.

This rearrangement joins TRBV6-5 to TRBJ1-1; D remains unclear. CDR1 and CDR2 (germline): MNHEY, SVGAGI. This CDR3 is built from 13 residues. V was shortened by 6 bases and J by 8 bases, with 16 bases between the two germline ends. CDR3 sequence (DNA): TGTGCCAGCAGACCCCGGGCATCTCCGGAAGCTTTCTTT. Translation gives CASRPRASPEAFF.

This chain joins TRBV19 and TRBJ2-1; D uncertain. CDR3 size: 13 residues. Trimming stripped 5 bases from V and 2 bases from J, with 7 bases between. From germline, CDR1 is LNHDA and CDR2 SQIVND (reference sequence). The CDR3 nucleotides are TGTGCCAGTAGTGGTAGGGCCTACAATGAGCAGTTCTTC. Translation gives CASSGRAYNEQFF.

V gene TRBV2 combines with J gene TRBJ2-3; 8 bases line up with TRBD1. The CDR3 contains 17 residues. Germline CDR1 SNHLY, CDR2 FYNNEI. V shed 3 bases and J 2 bases; nucleotides not matched to a gene: 10. CDR3 bases: TGTGCCAGCAGTGAGCCACGACAGGGGCGGGTCACAGATACGCAGTATTTT. Translation: CASSEPRQGRVTDTQYF.

The J gene is TRBJ2-1, the V gene TRBV15; maybe TRBD1 (5 bases). Germline V lookup: CDR1 LNHNV, CDR2 YYDKDF (reference sequence). There are 15 residues in the CDR3. V lost 3 bases and J 5 bases, leaving 14 bases between the germline ends. The chain's CDR3 is CATSRHSRGNNEQFF. The CDR3, as DNA: TGTGCCACCAGCAGGCATAGTAGGGGCAACAATGAGCAGTTCTTC.

The chain recombines TRBV2 with TRBJ2-5, with TRBD1 identical over 7 bases. This CDR3 is built from 16 residues. V was pared by 6 bases and J by 5 bases, with 15 bases of the junction left unmatched. Germline CDR1 and CDR2: SNHLY and FYNNEI. The CDR3 here is CASRLFRQGSDETQYF. The CDR3 DNA is TGTGCCAGCAGACTTTTTAGACAGGGATCGGATGAGACCCAGTACTTC.

This sequence joins TRBV19 and TRBJ1-6, with D tentatively TRBD1 (5 bases). This CDR3 has 16 residues. Trimming took 7 bases from V and 0 from J, leaving 13 bases between them. CDR1 is LNHDA, CDR2 SQIVND, per germline (reference sequence). Written as DNA, the CDR3 is TGTGCCAGTACCCTGCGGGGGGGCTCCTATAATTCACCCCTCCACTTT. Protein: CASTLRGGSYNSPLHF.

The rearrangement joins TRBV5-5 to TRBJ2-1; 7 bases line up with TRBD1. The length of the CDR3 is 13 residues. Losses at the gene ends were 1 base for V and 8 bases for J; bases not matched to a gene: 3. Looked up from germline, CDR1 is SGHKS and CDR2 is YYEKEE (reference sequence). This chain's CDR3 is CASSLLTGDEQFF. CDR3 DNA: TGTGCCAGCAGCTTGCTAACAGGGGATGAGCAGTTCTTC. Supplemented by reference TRBV5-5 and TRBJ2-1, the full variable domain reads DAGVTQSPTHLIKTRGQQVTLRCSPISGHKSVSWYQQVLGQGPQFIFQYYEKEERGRGNFPDRFSARQFPNYSSELNVNALLLGDSALYLCASSLLTGDEQFFGPGTRLTVL.

This chain connects TRBV9 to TRBJ2-7, with D possibly being TRBD2 (6 bases). CDR1 is SGDLS, CDR2 YYNGEE, per germline. This CDR3 is 15 amino acids long. V lost 4 bases to trimming and J lost 6 bases, with 20 bases between them. The CDR3 region has the DNA TGTGCCAGCAGCCCAAGTGGCGGGAAGGGTATCGAGCAGTACTTC. Its translation: CASSPSGGKGIEQYF.

The V call is TRBV2, the J call TRBJ1-1; 10 bases are a match to TRBD1. The length of the CDR3 is 14 residues. Germline V gene data show CDR1 as SNHLY and CDR2 as FYNNEI. Trimming cost V 6 bases and J 5 bases; bases outside gene matches: 6. The CDR3 here is CASRETGGETEAFF. CDR3 bases: TGTGCCAGCAGAGAGACAGGGGGCGAGACTGAAGCTTTCTTT.

The rearrangement joins TRBV18 to TRBJ2-2; D uncertain. CDR3 length equals 16 residues. The V and J ends lost 4 bases and 1 base respectively, with 13 bases between them. Germline V gene data show CDR1 as KGHSH and CDR2 as LQKENI. The CDR3: CASSLKLAQNTGELFF. CDR3 bases: TGTGCCAGCTCACTAAAGCTGGCCCAGAACACCGGGGAGCTGTTTTTT.

This clone appeared once. The CDR3 coding sequence is TGTGCCAGCAGGCTCGGACCGTACGAGCAGTACTTC. It specifies CASRLGPYEQYF. The gene calls are TRBV2 and TRBJ2-7; the D is unclear. The V and J ends lost 6 bases and 4 bases respectively, with 10 bases between them. CDR3 size: 12 residues. The germline V gene encodes CDR1 SNHLY and CDR2 FYNNEI.

This chain joins TRBV6-4 and TRBJ2-1; no definite D call. The V and J ends lost 4 bases and 3 bases respectively, with 10 bases between them. The CDR3 length is 14 residues. Germline V gene data show CDR1 as MRHNA and CDR2 as SNTAGT. The CDR3 reads CASSASGRYNEQFF. CDR3 coding DNA: TGTGCCAGCAGTGCCTCCGGACGCTACAATGAGCAGTTCTTC.

The chain has TRBV9 and TRBJ2-1; no clear D. This CDR3 spans 12 amino acids. V shed 0 bases and J shed 9 bases, with 7 bases lying between them. CDR1 is SGDLS and CDR2 is YYNGEE in the germline V gene. CDR3 amino acids: CASSVDRGEQFF. CDR3 sequence (DNA): TGTGCCAGCAGCGTAGACCGAGGTGAGCAGTTCTTC.